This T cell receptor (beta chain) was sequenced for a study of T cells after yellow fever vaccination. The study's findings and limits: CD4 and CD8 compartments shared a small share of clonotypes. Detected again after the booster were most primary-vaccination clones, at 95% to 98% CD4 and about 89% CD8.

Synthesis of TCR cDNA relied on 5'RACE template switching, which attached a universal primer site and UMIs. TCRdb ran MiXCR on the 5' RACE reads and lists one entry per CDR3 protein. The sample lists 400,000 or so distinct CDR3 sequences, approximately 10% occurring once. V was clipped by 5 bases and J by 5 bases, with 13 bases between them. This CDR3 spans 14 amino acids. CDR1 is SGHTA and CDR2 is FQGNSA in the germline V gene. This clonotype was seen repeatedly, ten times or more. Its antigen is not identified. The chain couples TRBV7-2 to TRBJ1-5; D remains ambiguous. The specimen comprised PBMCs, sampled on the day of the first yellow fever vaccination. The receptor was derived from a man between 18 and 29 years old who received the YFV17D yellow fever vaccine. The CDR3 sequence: CASSLGSLHQPQHF. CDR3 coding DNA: TGTGCCAGCAGCCTAGGGAGTTTACATCAGCCCCAGCATTTT.